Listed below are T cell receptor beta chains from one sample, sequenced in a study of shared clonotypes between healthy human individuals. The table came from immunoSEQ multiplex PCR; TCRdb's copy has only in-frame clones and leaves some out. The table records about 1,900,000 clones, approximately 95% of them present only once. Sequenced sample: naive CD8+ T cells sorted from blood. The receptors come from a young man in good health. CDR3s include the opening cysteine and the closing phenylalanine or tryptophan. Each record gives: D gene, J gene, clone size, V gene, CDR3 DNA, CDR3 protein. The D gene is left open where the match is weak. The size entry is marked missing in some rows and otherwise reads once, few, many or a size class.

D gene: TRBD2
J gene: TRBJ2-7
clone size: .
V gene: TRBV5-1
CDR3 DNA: TGCGCCAGCAGCTTGGCCGGGGGAGGGTACGAGCAGTACTTC
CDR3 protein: CASSLAGGGYEQYF

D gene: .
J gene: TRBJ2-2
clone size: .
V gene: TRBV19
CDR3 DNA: TGTGCCAGTAGTATAGGGGGGACCCCAGAGGAGGAGGAGCTGTTTTTT
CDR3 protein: CASSIGGTPEEEELFF

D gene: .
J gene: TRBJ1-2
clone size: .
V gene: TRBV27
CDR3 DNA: TGTGCCAGCAGGGGACTGGGCAACCTGGATGGCTACACCTTC
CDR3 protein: CASRGLGNLDGYTF

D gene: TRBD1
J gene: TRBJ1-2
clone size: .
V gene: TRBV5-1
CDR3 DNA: TGCGCCAGCAGCCCGGCCCTGGACAGGAGGGCTAACTATGGCTACACCTTC
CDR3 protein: CASSPALDRRANYGYTF

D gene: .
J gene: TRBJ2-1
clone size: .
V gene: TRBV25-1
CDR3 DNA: TGTGCCAGCAGTGCAACAGGGACCTACAATGAGCAGTTCTTC
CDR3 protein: CASSATGTYNEQFF

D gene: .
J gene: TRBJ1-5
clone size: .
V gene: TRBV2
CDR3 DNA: TGTGCCAGCATGACAGGTGGGATTCTCGGTCAGCCCCAGCATTTT
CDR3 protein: CASMTGGILGQPQHF

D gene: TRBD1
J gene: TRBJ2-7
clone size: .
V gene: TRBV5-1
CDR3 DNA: TGCGCCAGCAGCTTGGGACAGGGGTTAATTTACGAGCAGTACTTC
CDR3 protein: CASSLGQGLIYEQYF

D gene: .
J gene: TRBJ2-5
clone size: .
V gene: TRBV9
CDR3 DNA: TGTGCCAGCAGCCTGTGGGGGGAGGAGACCCAGTACTTC
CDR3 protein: CASSLWGEETQYF

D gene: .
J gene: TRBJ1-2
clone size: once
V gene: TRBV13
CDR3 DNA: TGTGCCAGCAGCTTAAACAGCGGGGGGGATGGCTACACCTTC
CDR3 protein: CASSLNSGGDGYTF

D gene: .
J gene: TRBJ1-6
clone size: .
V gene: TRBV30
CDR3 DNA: TGTGCCTGGAGCGGGGGACTCGGAGAAATAGATTCACCCCTCCACTTT
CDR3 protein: CAWSGGLGEIDSPLHF